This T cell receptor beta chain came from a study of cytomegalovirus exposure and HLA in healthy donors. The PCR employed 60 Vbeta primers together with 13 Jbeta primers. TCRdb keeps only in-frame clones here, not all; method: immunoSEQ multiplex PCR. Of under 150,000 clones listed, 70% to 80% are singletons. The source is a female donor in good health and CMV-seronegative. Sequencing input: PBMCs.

CDR3 protein: CASSFTGGGYTF. CDR3 in DNA: TGTGCCAGCAGTTTCACAGGAGGGGGCTACACCTTC. The chain joins TRBV27 to TRBJ1-2; D perhaps matches TRBD1 (5 bases). The CDR3 runs 12 residues. Trimming shortened V by 3 bases and J by 8 bases, and 10 bases separated the two germline ends. Germline CDR1 MNHEY, CDR2 SMNVEV (reference sequence).